Reported below is one T cell receptor beta chain. CDR1 SGHTA and CDR2 FQGNSA come from the germline V gene. The V gene lost 4 bases and the J gene lost 7 bases, with 19 bases spanning the gap. This CDR3 comprises 15 residues. The sample comes from a study of cytomegalovirus exposure and HLA in healthy donors. PCR employed 60 Vbeta and 13 Jbeta primers. Some clones are missing from TCRdb's copy, which holds only in-frame ones; the method was immunoSEQ multiplex PCR. The sample lists over 85,000 clones, 7.6% occurring once. This TCR was sampled from a man aged 45-65 years in good health and CMV-seronegative. V and J are TRBV7-2 and TRBJ2-5; tentative D call: TRBD2 (5 bases). Material: PBMCs. The CDR3 nucleotides read TGTGCCAGCAGCTCTAGGGCCCCTAGGAGCGGGACCCAGTACTTC. This sequence encodes CASSSRAPRSGTQYF.